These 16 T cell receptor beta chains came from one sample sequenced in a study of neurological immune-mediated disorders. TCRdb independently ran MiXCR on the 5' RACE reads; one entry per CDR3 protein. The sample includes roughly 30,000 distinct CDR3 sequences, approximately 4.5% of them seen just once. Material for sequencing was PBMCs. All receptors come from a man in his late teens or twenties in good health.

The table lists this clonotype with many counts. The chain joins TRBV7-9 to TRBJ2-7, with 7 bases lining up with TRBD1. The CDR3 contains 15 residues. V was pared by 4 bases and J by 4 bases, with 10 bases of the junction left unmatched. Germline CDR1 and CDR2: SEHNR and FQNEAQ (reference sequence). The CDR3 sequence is CASSSDRTSPYEQYF. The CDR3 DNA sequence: TGTGCCAGCAGCTCGGACAGGACCTCGCCTTACGAGCAGTACTTC. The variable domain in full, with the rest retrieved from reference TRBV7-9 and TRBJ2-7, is DTGVSQNPRHKITKRGQNVTFRCDPISEHNRLYWYRQTLGQGPEFLTYFQNEAQLEKSRLLSDRFSAERPKGSFSTLEIQRTEQGDSAMYLCASSSDRTSPYEQYFGPGTRLTVT.

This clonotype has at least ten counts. The CDR3 here is CSVDPGGGTEAFF. CDR3 nucleotides: TGCAGCGTTGACCCGGGCGGAGGCACTGAAGCTTTCTTT. The V call is TRBV29-1, the J call TRBJ1-1; D remains unclear. The CDR3 has 13 residues. Germline V gene lookup returns CDR1 SQVTM and CDR2 ANQGSEA. V dropped 3 bases and J dropped 4 bases, with 12 bases sitting between them.

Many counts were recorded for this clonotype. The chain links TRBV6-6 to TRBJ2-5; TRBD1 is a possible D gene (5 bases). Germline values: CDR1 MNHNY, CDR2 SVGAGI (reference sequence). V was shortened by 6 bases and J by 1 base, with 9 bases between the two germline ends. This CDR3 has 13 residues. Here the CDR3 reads CASRWTLQETQYF. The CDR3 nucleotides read TGTGCCAGCAGGTGGACACTCCAAGAGACCCAGTACTTC.

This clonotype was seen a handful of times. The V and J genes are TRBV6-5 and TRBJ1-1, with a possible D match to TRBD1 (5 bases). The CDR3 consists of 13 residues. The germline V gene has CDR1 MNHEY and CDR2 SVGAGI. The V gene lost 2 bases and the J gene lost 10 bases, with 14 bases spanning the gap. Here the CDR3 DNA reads TGTGCCAGCAGTTACGGGACCCACCGGAGAGCTTTCTTT. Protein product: CASSYGTHRRAFF.

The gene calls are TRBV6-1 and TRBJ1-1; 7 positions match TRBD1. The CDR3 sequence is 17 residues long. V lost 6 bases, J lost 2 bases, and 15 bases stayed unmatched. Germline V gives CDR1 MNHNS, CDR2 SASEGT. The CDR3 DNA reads TGTGCCAGCAGGCGGGACAGACTTCTTTATTCTAACACTGAAGCTTTCTTT. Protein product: CASRRDRLLYSNTEAFF.

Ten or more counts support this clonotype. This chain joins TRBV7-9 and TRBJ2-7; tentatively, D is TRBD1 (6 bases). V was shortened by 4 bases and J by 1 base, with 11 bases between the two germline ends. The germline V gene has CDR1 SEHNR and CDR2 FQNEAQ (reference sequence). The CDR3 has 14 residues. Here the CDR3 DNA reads TGTGCCAGCAGCTCGAGGACAGTTTCCTACGAGCAGTACTTC. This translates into CASSSRTVSYEQYF.

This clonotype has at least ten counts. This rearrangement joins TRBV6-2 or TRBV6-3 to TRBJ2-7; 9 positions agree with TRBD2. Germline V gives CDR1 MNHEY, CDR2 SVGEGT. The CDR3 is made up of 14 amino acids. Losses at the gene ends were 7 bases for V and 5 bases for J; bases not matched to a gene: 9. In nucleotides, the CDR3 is TGTGCCAGCACCCTGGGACTAGCTTTCGACGAGCAGTACTTC. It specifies CASTLGLAFDEQYF.

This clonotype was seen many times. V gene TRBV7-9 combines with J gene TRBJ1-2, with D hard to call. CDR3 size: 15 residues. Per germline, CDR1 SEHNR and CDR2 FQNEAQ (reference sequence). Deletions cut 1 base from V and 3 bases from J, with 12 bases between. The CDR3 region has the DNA TGTGCCAGCAGCTTAGTGGGCGGCCCCGACTATGGCTACACCTTC. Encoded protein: CASSLVGGPDYGYTF.

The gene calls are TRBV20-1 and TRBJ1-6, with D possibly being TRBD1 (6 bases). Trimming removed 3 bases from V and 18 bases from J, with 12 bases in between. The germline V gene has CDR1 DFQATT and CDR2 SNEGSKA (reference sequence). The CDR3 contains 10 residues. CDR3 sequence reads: CSASYRENHF. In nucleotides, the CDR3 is TGCAGTGCTAGCTACAGGGAAAACCACTTT.

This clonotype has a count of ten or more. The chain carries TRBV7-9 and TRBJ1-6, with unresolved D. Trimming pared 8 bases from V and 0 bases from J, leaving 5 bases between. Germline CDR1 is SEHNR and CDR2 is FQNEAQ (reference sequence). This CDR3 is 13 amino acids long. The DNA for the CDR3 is TGTGCCAGCGACACCTCCTATAATTCACCCCTCCACTTT. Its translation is CASDTSYNSPLHF.

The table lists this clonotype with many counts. CDR3 bases: TGCAGTGGGTCCGGGGGGAGCTCCTACAATGAGCAGTTCTTC. It encodes CSGSGGSSYNEQFF. This chain uses TRBV20-1 with TRBJ2-1; TRBD2 matches at 7 bases. CDR3 length: 14 amino acids. V was clipped by 7 bases and J by 0 bases; unmatched bases: 6. Germline CDR1 is DFQATT and CDR2 is SNEGSKA (reference sequence).

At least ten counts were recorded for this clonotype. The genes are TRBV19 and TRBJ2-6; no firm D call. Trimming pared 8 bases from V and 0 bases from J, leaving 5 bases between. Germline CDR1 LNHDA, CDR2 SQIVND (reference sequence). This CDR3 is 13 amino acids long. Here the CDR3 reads CASGNSGANVLTF. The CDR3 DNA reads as TGTGCCAGTGGGAACTCTGGGGCCAACGTCCTGACTTTC.

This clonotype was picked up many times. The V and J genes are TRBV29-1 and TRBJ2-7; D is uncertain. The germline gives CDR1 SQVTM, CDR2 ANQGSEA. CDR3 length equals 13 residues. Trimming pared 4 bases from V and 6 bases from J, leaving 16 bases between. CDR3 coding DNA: TGCAGCGTTGTACGACGTGATAGAAGCGAGCAGTACTTC. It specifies CSVVRRDRSEQYF.

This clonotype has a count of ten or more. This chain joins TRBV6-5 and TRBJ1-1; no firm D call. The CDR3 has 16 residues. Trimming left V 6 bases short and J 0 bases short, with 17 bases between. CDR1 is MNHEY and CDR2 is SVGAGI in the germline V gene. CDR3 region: CASRGGRVALNTEAFF. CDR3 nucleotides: TGTGCCAGCAGGGGAGGGAGGGTAGCACTGAACACTGAAGCTTTCTTT.

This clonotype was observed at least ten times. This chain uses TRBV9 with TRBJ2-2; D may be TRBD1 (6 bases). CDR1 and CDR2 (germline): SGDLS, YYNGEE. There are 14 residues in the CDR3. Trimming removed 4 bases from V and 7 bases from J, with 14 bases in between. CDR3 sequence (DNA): TGTGCCAGCAGCAAACAGGGCCGGCTCGGGGAGCTGTTTTTT. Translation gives CASSKQGRLGELFF.

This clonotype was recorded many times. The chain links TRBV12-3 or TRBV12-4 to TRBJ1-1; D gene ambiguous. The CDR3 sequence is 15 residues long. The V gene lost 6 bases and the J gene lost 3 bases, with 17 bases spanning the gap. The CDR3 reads CASSAREGMHTEAFF. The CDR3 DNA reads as TGTGCCAGCAGCGCGCGGGAGGGTATGCACACTGAAGCTTTCTTT.